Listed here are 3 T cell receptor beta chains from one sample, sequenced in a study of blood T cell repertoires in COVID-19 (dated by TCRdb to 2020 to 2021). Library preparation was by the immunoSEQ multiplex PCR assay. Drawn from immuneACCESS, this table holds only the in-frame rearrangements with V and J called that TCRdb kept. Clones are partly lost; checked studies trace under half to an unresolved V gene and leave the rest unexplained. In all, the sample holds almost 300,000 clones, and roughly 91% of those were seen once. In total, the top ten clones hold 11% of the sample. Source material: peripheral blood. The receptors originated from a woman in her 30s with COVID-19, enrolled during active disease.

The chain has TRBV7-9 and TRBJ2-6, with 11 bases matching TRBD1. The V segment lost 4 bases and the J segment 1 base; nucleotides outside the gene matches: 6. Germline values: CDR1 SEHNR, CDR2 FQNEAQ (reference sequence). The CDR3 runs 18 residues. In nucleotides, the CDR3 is TGTGCCAGCAGCTGGACCGGGACAGGGGGTTCTGGGGCCAACGTCCTGACTTTC. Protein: CASSWTGTGGSGANVLTF.

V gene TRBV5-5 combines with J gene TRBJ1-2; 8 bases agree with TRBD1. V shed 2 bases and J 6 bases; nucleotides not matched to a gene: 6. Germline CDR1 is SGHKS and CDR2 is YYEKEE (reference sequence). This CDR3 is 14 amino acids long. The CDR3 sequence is CASSFSPTGDGYTF. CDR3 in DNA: TGTGCCAGCAGCTTCAGTCCGACAGGGGATGGCTACACCTTC. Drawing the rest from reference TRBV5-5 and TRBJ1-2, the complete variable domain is DAGVTQSPTHLIKTRGQQVTLRCSPISGHKSVSWYQQVLGQGPQFIFQYYEKEERGRGNFPDRFSARQFPNYSSELNVNALLLGDSALYLCASSFSPTGDGYTFGSGTRLTVV.

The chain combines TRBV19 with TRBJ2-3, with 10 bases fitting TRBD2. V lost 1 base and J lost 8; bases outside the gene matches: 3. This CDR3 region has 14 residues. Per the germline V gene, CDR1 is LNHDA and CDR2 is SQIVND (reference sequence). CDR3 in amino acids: CASSIVTSGRTQYF. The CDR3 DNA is TGTGCCAGTAGTATAGTGACTAGCGGGCGTACGCAGTATTTT.